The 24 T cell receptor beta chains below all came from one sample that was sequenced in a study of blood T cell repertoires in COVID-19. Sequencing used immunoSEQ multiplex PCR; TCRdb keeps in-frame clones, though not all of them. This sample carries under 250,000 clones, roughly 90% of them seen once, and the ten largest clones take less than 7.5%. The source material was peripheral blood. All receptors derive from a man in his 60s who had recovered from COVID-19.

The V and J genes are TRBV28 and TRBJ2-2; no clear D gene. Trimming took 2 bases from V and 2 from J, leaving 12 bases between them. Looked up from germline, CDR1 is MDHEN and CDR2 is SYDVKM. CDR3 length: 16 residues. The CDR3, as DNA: TGTGCCAGCAGTTTACCACAAGCGCCAAACACCGGGGAGCTGTTTTTT. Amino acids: CASSLPQAPNTGELFF.

DNA for the CDR3: TGTGCCAGCAGCGTAGGCGGGGCAGGCACTGAAGCTTTCTTT. Its translation: CASSVGGAGTEAFF. The chain carries TRBV9 and TRBJ1-1, with D perhaps TRBD1 (5 bases). Germline CDR1 and CDR2: SGDLS and YYNGEE. V was shortened by 0 bases and J by 4 bases, with 10 bases between the two germline ends. The CDR3 has 14 residues.

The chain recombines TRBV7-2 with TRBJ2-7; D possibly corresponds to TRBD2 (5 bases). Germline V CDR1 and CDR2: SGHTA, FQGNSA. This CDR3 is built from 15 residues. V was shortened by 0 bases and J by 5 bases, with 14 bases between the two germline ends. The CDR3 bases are TGTGCCAGCAGCTTAGCAGCTAGCAATGTACACGAGCAGTACTTC. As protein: CASSLAASNVHEQYF.

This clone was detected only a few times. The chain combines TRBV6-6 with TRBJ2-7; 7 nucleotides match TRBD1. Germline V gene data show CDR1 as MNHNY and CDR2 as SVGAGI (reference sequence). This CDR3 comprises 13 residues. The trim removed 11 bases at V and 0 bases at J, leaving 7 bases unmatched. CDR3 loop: CACSTGSSYEQYF. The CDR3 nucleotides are TGTGCCTGCTCGACAGGGAGCTCCTACGAGCAGTACTTC.

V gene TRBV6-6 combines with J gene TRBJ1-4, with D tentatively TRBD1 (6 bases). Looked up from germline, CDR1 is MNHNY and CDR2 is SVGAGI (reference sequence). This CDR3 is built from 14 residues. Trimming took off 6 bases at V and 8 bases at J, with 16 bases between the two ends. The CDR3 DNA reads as TGTGCCAGCAGGGACAGTCCCCTTTGGGAAAAACTGTTTTTT. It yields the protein CASRDSPLWEKLFF.

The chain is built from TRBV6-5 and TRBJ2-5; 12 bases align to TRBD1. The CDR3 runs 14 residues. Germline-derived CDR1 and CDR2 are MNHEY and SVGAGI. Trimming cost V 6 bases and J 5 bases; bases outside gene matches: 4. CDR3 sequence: CASRGTGGVETQYF. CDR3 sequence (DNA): TGTGCCAGCAGAGGGACAGGGGGCGTGGAGACCCAGTACTTC.

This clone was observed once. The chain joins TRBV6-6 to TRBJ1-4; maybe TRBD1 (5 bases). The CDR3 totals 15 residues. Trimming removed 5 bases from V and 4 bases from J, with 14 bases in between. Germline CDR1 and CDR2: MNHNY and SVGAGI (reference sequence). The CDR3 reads CASSNGAAVNEKLFF. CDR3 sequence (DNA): TGTGCCAGCAGTAATGGGGCAGCAGTTAATGAAAAACTGTTTTTT.

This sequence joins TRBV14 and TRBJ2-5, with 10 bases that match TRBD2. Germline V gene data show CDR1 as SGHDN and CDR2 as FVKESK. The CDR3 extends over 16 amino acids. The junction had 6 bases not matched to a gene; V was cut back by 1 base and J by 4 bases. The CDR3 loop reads CASSQARLAGVETQYF. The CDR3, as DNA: TGTGCCAGCAGCCAAGCTCGGCTAGCGGGGGTAGAGACCCAGTACTTC.

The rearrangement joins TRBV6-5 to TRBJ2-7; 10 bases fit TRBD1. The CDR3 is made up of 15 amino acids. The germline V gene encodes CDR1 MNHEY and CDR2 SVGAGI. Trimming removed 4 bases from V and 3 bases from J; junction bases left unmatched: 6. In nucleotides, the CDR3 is TGTGCCAGCAGTTTTCCGGGACAGGGGAGCTACGAGCAGTACTTC. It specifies CASSFPGQGSYEQYF.

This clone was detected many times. The CDR3: CASSFRGQGLGYTF. In DNA, the CDR3 is TGTGCCAGCAGCTTCCGCGGACAGGGCCTTGGCTACACCTTC. This chain uses TRBV7-2 with TRBJ1-2; 8 bases agree with TRBD1. J was trimmed by 7 bases and V by 3 bases; bases with no gene match: 7. The CDR3 has 14 amino acids. Germline CDR1 SGHTA, CDR2 FQGNSA. Full variable domain (outside the CDR3, taken from reference TRBV7-2 and TRBJ1-2): GAGVSQSPSNKVTEKGKDVELRCDPISGHTALYWYRQSLGQGLEFLIYFQGNSAPDKSGLPSDRFSAERTGGSVSTLTIQRTQQEDSAVYLCASSFRGQGLGYTFGSGTRLTVV.

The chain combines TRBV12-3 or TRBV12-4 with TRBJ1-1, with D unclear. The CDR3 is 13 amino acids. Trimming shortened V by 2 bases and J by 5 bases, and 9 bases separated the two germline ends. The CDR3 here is CASSLIRMTEAFF. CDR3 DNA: TGTGCCAGCAGTTTAATCAGGATGACTGAAGCTTTCTTT.

The CDR3 is CASSLDGTGRNEQYF. CDR3 nucleotides: TGTGCCAGCAGCTTAGACGGGACAGGGCGGAACGAGCAGTACTTC. The chain has TRBV7-6 and TRBJ2-7; TRBD1 aligns across 9 bases. The J segment lost 5 bases and the V segment lost 1 base, leaving 6 bases of the junction unmatched. This CDR3 spans 15 amino acids. In germline, CDR1 is SGHVS, CDR2 FNYEAQ.

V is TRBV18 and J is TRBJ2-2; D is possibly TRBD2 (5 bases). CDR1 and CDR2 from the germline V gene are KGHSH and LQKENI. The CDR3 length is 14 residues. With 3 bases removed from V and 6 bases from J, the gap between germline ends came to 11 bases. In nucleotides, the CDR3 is TGTGCCAGCTCACCCCCGGGCGGGTCCGGGGAGCTGTTTTTT. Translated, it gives CASSPPGGSGELFF. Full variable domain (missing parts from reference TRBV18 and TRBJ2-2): NAGVMQNPRHLVRRRGQEARLRCSPMKGHSHVYWYRQLPEEGLKFMVYLQKENIIDESGMPKERFSAEFPKEGPSILRIQQVVRGDSAAYFCASSPPGGSGELFFGEGSRLTVL.

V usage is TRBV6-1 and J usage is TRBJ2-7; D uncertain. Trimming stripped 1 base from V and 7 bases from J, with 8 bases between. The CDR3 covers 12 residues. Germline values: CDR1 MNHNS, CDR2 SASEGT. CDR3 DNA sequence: TGTGCCAGCAGTGAAGGGTGGCGGGAGCAGTACTTC. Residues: CASSEGWREQYF.

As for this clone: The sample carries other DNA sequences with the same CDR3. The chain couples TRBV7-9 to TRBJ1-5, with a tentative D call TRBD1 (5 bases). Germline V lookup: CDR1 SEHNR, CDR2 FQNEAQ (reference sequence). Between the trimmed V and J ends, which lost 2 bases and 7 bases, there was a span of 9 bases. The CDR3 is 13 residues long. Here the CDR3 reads CASSLTGGQPQHF. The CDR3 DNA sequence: TGTGCCAGCAGCTTAACAGGCGGACAGCCCCAGCATTTT.

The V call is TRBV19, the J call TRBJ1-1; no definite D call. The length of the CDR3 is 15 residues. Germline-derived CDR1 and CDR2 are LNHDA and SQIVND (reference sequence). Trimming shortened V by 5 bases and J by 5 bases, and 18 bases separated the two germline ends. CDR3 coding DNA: TGTGCCAGTAGTCCCCGGTCCTCCTCGAGGACTGAAGCTTTCTTT. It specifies CASSPRSSSRTEAFF. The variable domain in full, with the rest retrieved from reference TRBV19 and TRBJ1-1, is DGGITQSPKYLFRKEGQNVTLSCEQNLNHDAMYWYRQDPGQGLRLIYYSQIVNDFQKGDIAEGYSVSREKKESFPLTVTSAQKNPTAFYLCASSPRSSSRTEAFFGQGTRLTVV.

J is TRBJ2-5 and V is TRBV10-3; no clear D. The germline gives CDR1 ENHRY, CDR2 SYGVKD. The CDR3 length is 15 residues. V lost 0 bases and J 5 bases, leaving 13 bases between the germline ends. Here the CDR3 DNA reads TGTGCCATCAGTGAGTCGAGAGCGAGCCTCGAGACCCAGTACTTC. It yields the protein CAISESRASLETQYF.

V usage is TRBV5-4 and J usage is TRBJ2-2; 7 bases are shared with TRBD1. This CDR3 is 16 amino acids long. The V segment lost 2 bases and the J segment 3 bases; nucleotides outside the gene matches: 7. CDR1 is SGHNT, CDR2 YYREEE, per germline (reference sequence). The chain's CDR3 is CASSFPQGKYTGELFF. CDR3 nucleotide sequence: TGTGCCAGCAGCTTTCCACAGGGGAAGTACACCGGGGAGCTGTTTTTT.

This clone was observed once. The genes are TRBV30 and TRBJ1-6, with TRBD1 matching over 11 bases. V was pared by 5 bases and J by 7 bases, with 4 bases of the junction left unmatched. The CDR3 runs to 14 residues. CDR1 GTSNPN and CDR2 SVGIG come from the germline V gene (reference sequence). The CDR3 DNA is TGTGCCTGGTTGGGACAGGGGGGAAATTCACCCCTCCACTTT. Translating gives CAWLGQGGNSPLHF.

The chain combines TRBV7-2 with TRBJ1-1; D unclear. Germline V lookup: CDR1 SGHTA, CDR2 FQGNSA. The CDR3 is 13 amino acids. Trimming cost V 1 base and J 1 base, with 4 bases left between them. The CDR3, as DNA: TGTGCCAGCAGCTTAGAGAGGAACACTGAAGCTTTCTTT. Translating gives CASSLERNTEAFF.

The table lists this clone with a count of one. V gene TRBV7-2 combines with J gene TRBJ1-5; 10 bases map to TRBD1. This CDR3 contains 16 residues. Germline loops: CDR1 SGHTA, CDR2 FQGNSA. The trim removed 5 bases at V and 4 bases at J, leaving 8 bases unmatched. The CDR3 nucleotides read TGTGCCAGCAGCGTATACCGACAGGGGGCTAATCAGCCCCAGCATTTT. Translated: CASSVYRQGANQPQHF.

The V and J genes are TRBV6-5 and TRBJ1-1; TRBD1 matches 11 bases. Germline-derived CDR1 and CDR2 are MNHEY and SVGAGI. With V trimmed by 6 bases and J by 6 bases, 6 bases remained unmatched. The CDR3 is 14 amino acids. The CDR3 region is CASSGQGAQAEAFF. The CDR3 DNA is TGTGCCAGCAGCGGACAGGGGGCGCAGGCTGAAGCTTTCTTT.

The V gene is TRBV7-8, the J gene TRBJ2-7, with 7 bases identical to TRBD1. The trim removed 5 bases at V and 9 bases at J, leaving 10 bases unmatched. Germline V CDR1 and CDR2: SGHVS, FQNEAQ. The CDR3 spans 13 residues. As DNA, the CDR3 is TGTGCCAGCAGCGAGACAGGGACCACTGGGCAGTACTTC. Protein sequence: CASSETGTTGQYF. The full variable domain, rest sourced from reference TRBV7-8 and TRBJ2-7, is GAGVSQSPRYKVAKRGQDVALRCDPISGHVSLFWYQQALGQGPEFLTYFQNEAQLDKSGLPSDRFFAERPEGSVSTLKIQRTQQEDSAVYLCASSETGTTGQYFGPGTRLTVT.

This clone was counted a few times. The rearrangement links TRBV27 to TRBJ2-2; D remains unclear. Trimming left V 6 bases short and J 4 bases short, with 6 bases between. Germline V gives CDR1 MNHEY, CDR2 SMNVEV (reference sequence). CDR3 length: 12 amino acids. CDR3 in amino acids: CASRRFTGELFF. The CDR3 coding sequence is TGTGCCAGCAGGCGATTCACCGGGGAGCTGTTTTTT.